These 5 T cell receptor beta chains came from one sample sequenced in a study of tumor and adjacent non-tumor tissue in lung cancer. This sample's RNA came from whole unsorted tissue. TCRbeta libraries were built with three rounds of nested PCR, modified from ARM-PCR. From the multiplex PCR reads, TCRdb called clonotypes with MiXCR, one entry per CDR3 protein. The table includes some 200,000 distinct CDR3 sequences, 60% to 85% detected once. The specimen was lung tumor tissue. The receptors originated from a man aged 55 to 70 with non-small cell lung cancer.

The V gene is TRBV5-1, the J gene TRBJ1-6, with 8 positions matching TRBD1. Germline V gives CDR1 SGHRS, CDR2 YFSETQ. V lost 2 bases to trimming and J lost 17 bases; unmatched junction nucleotides: 15. This CDR3 is built from 15 residues. The CDR3: CASSFLGQENSLIHF. CDR3 sequence (DNA): TGCGCCAGCAGCTTCCTGGGACAGGAAAATTCACTCATCCACTTT. Filled out from reference TRBV5-1 and TRBJ1-6, the complete variable domain reads KAGVTQTPRYLIKTRGQQVTLSCSPISGHRSVSWYQQTPGQGLQFLFEYFSETQRNKGNFPGRFSGRQFSNSRSEMNVSTLELGDSALYLCASSFLGQENSLIHFGNGTRLTVT.

To note about this clonotype: The junction and the germline gene differ at one end; a read error may be behind it. The rearrangement links TRBV20-1 to TRBJ1-6; D is possibly TRBD1 (5 bases). Germline V CDR1 and CDR2: DFQATT, SNEGSKA (reference sequence). The CDR3 covers 15 residues. CDR3 residues: CSALYMGLWNSSLHF. DNA for the CDR3: TGCAGTGCTTTATACATGGGGCTCTGGAATTCATCCCTCCACTTT.

A few counts support this clonotype. The chain carries TRBV6-2 or TRBV6-3 and TRBJ2-5; D tentatively reads TRBD1 or TRBD2 (5 bases each). Germline CDR1 MNHEY, CDR2 SVGEGT. This CDR3 is 12 amino acids long. Trimming stripped 5 bases from V and 5 bases from J, with 9 bases between. The CDR3 DNA reads TGTGCCAGCAGTCCCAGGGAGGAGACCCAGTACTTC. It yields the protein CASSPREETQYF.

In the case of this clonotype: A junction boundary mismatches the germline segment, possibly from a read error. This chain uses TRBV20-1 with TRBJ2-7; D not resolved. The CDR3 spans 14 residues. Germline V gene data show CDR1 as DFQATT and CDR2 as SNEGSKA (reference sequence). CDR3 DNA sequence: TGCAGTGCACCACCTGGATTAAGCTCCCACGAGCAGTACTTC. Amino acid sequence: CSAPPGLSSHEQYF.

Regarding this clonotype: A much larger clone lies one base from this, so it may be a read error. The chain has TRBV20-1 and TRBJ2-1, with D hard to call. V was pared by 8 bases and J by 12 bases, with 29 bases between. This CDR3 contains 15 residues. Looked up from germline, CDR1 is DFQATT and CDR2 is SNEGSKA (reference sequence). CDR3 nucleotides: TGCAGTCCCGGTTACCCGGACCAATACAATGAGTGGCAGTTCTTC. Translation gives CSPGYPDQYNEWQFF.